This T cell receptor beta chain was observed in a study of monozygotic twins with inflammatory bowel disease. Germline V gene lookup returns CDR1 MNHNS and CDR2 SASEGT. The CDR3 sequence is 17 residues long. After re-calling the 5' RACE reads, TCRdb lists one entry per CDR3 protein, DNA absent. The sample table includes approximately 400,000 distinct CDR3 sequences. The source of this sequence is a human donor with ulcerative colitis or Crohn's disease, or a healthy co-twin of an affected twin (not recorded which). The rearrangement links TRBV6-1 to TRBJ2-3; TCRdb proposes TRBD2, but this gene call is untestable without DNA. The sequencing input was blood. The CDR3 loop reads CASRPNPSGGYTDTQYF.